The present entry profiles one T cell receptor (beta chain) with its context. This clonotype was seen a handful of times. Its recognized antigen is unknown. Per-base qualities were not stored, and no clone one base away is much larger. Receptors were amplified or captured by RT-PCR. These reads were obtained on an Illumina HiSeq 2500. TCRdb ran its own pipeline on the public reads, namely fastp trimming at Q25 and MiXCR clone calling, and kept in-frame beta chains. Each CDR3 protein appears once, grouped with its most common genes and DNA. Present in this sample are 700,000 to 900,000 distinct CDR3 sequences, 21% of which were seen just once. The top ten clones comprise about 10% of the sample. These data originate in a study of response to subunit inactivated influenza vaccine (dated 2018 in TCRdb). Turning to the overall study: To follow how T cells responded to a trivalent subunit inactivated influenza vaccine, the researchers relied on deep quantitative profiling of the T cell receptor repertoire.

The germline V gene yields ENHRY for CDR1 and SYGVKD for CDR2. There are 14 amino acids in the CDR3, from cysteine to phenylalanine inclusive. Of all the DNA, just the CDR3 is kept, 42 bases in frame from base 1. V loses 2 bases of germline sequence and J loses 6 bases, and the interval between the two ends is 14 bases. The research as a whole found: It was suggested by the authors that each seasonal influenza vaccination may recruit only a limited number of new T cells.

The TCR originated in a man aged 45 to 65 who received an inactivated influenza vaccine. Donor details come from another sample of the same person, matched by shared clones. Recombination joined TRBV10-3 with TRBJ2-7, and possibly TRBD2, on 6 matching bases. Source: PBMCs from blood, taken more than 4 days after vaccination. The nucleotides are TGTGCCATCAGTGAGGTGTTGGACGGGAGCGAGCAGTACTTC. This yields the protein CAISEVLDGSEQYF.